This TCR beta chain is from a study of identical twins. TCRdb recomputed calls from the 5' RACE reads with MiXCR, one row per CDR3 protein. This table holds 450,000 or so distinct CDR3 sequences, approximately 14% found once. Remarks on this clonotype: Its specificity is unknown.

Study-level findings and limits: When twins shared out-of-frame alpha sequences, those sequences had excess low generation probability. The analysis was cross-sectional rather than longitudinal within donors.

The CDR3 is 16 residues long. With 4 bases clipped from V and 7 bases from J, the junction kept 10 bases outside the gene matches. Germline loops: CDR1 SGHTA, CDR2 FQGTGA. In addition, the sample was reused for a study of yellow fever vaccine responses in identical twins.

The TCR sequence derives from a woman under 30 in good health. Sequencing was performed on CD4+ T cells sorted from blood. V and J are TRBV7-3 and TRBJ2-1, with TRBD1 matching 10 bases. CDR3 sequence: CASSSYRDRGRNEQFF. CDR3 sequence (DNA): TGTGCCAGCAGCTCGTACCGGGACAGGGGACGTAATGAGCAGTTCTTC.